One and the same sample provided the 24 T cell receptor beta chains below, sequenced in a study of sequential checkpoint blockade in melanoma. The table came from immunoSEQ multiplex PCR; TCRdb's copy has only in-frame clones and leaves some out. The sample records 9,500 to 11,000 clones, around 84% being singletons. Treatment given: randomized to nivolumab then ipilimumab (arm A) or the reverse (arm B). Material: CD8+ T cells sorted from blood (inferred from file names), obtained from a patient given nivolumab and ipilimumab in sequence. Receptors originate from a human donor with melanoma.

The V call is TRBV5-6, the J call TRBJ2-5; TRBD2 might be the D (6 bases). Germline CDR1 and CDR2: SGHDT and YYEEEE. The V end lost 1 base, the J end lost 7 bases, and 20 bases lay between the germline ends. This CDR3 region has 16 residues. DNA for the CDR3: TGTGCCAGCAGCTTGTTGCCTAGCGTGGGGGAAGGGACCCAGTACTTC. This sequence encodes CASSLLPSVGEGTQYF.

V and J are TRBV30 and TRBJ2-3; the match to TRBD2 covers 8 bases. Losses at the gene ends were 0 bases for V and 2 bases for J; bases not matched to a gene: 4. The CDR3 length is 15 residues. Germline lookup yields CDR1 GTSNPN and CDR2 SVGIG (reference sequence). The CDR3 region has the DNA TGTGCCTGGAGTGTACCGACTAGCGTCACAGATACGCAGTATTTT. It codes for CAWSVPTSVTDTQYF.

The chain carries TRBV2 and TRBJ2-7, with 9 bases lining up with TRBD2. CDR1 is SNHLY and CDR2 is FYNNEI in the germline V gene. This CDR3 is 14 amino acids long. V gave up 4 bases and J gave up 4 bases; unmatched junction bases: 5. The chain's CDR3 is CASSVGAGGYEQYF. CDR3 in DNA: TGTGCCAGCAGTGTAGGAGCGGGAGGATACGAGCAGTACTTC.

This rearrangement joins TRBV7-9 to TRBJ2-1; 13 nucleotides agree with TRBD2. V gave up 4 bases and J gave up 1 base; unmatched junction bases: 7. The CDR3 is made up of 18 amino acids. Germline V gene sequence: CDR1 SEHNR, CDR2 FQNEAQ (reference sequence). The DNA for the CDR3 is TGTGCCAGCAGCTCCCGGACTAGCGGGAGAGGTTCCTACAATGAGCAGTTCTTC. It yields the protein CASSSRTSGRGSYNEQFF.

CDR3 coding DNA: TGTGCCAGCACCGCCGGGGGGTCCTCCTACGAGCAGTACTTC. This translates into CASTAGGSSYEQYF. This chain links TRBV2 with TRBJ2-7, with 7 nucleotides matching TRBD2. The CDR3 extends over 14 amino acids. Germline-derived CDR1 and CDR2 are SNHLY and FYNNEI. J gave up 0 bases and V 7 bases, and 6 bases lay outside the gene matches.

The chain is built from TRBV23-1 and TRBJ2-5, with TRBD2 as a possible D gene (6 bases). TRBV23-1 is filed as an ORF, its function uncertain. The ends were cut back, 2 bases at V and 0 bases at J, with 7 bases in the middle. The CDR3 has 14 amino acids. The chain's CDR3 is CASSQLAYQETQYF. The CDR3 nucleotides read TGCGCCAGCAGTCAACTAGCGTACCAAGAGACCCAGTACTTC.

The chain links TRBV27 to TRBJ2-5; 9 positions match TRBD1. The J call may be mistaken, given a closer DNA end match to TRBJ2-7. Germline values: CDR1 MNHEY, CDR2 SMNVEV (reference sequence). The CDR3 runs 16 residues. The CDR3 DNA reads TGTGCCAGCAGTTTCATAAGGACAGGGGTTCAGGGCGAGCAGTACTTC. Amino acids: CASSFIRTGVQGEQYF.

Written as DNA, the CDR3 is TGTGCCAGCAGCTTAGACAGGGAGGAGACCCAGTACTTC. It yields the protein CASSLDREETQYF. The rearrangement joins TRBV7-9 to TRBJ2-5; tentatively, D is TRBD1 (6 bases). The CDR3 runs 13 residues. Germline CDR1 SEHNR, CDR2 FQNEAQ (reference sequence). Trimming shortened V by 1 base and J by 5 bases, and 8 bases separated the two germline ends.

This clone was counted a single time. The gene calls are TRBV30 and TRBJ1-1, with D uncertain. Trimming shortened V by 3 bases and J by 2 bases, and 7 bases separated the two germline ends. This CDR3 has 12 amino acids. CDR1 is GTSNPN, CDR2 SVGIG, per germline (reference sequence). CDR3 region: CAWSVRNTEAFF. The CDR3 nucleotides read TGTGCCTGGAGCGTTAGAAACACTGAAGCTTTCTTT. The variable domain in full, completed from reference TRBV30 and TRBJ1-1, reads SQTIHQWPATLVQPVGSPLSLECTVEGTSNPNLYWYRQAAGRGLQLLFYSVGIGQISSEVPQNLSASRPQDRQFILSSKKLLLSDSGFYLCAWSVRNTEAFFGQGTRLTVV.

The chain is built from TRBV28 and TRBJ2-5, with D perhaps matching TRBD1 (5 bases). The CDR3 contains 16 residues. Trimming took 4 bases from V and 1 from J, leaving 16 bases between them. Germline V CDR1 and CDR2: MDHEN, SYDVKM. For the CDR3, the DNA is TGTGCCAGCAGTTCCCTGCTCGGGCAGGGCCAAGAGACCCAGTACTTC. Translation gives CASSSLLGQGQETQYF.

The count of this clone is one. The V and J genes are TRBV7-2 and TRBJ1-5; TRBD1 agrees at 10 bases. This CDR3 has 16 residues. Germline loops: CDR1 SGHTA, CDR2 FQGNSA. V lost 1 base, J lost 5 bases, and 5 bases stayed unmatched. For the CDR3, the DNA is TGTGCCAGCAGCTTAGGGGGGACAGGGGTGGATCAGCCCCAGCATTTT. Translated, it gives CASSLGGTGVDQPQHF.

The V and J genes are TRBV28 and TRBJ1-1; D is possibly TRBD1 (6 bases). This CDR3 region has 16 residues. From germline, CDR1 is MDHEN and CDR2 SYDVKM. V gave up 5 bases and J gave up 6 bases, with 22 bases separating them. The CDR3 sequence is CASSPTGYRGNPEAFF. The CDR3 region has the DNA TGTGCCAGCAGTCCCACAGGGTATAGAGGCAACCCTGAAGCTTTCTTT.

The chain employs TRBV28 and TRBJ2-3; 7 nucleotides align to TRBD2. The CDR3 has 16 residues. The germline gives CDR1 MDHEN, CDR2 SYDVKM. Trimming cost V 3 bases and J 0 bases; bases outside gene matches: 6. CDR3 coding DNA: TGTGCCAGCAGTTTTGATATAGCGGGTAGCACAGATACGCAGTATTTT. Translating it yields CASSFDIAGSTDTQYF.

The chain combines TRBV5-1 with TRBJ2-3, with D unresolved. V was trimmed by 0 bases and J by 2 bases, leaving 7 bases between them. Germline values: CDR1 SGHRS, CDR2 YFSETQ. The CDR3 is 14 residues long. The CDR3 sequence is CASSLESNTDTQYF. The CDR3 DNA follows: TGCGCCAGCAGCTTGGAGAGTAACACAGATACGCAGTATTTT.

V usage is TRBV11-2 and J usage is TRBJ1-5, with D possibly TRBD1 on 6 matching bases. The CDR3 covers 16 residues. CDR1 is SGHAT and CDR2 is FQNNGV in the germline V gene. V was pared by 1 base and J by 4 bases, with 14 bases between. In nucleotides, the CDR3 is TGTGCCAGCAGCTTAGCGACGGGGGGCTCGAATCAGCCCCAGCATTTT. It specifies CASSLATGGSNQPQHF.

V and J are TRBV25-1 and TRBJ1-4, with D unresolved. Germline V gives CDR1 MGHDK, CDR2 SYGVNS. The CDR3 consists of 11 residues. V lost 10 bases, J lost 8 bases, and 11 bases lay in between. The CDR3: CATSAGEKLFF. The CDR3 DNA reads TGTGCCACTTCCGCGGGCGAAAAACTGTTTTTT.

The rearrangement links TRBV28 to TRBJ2-7, with 10 positions matching TRBD1. The CDR3 loop spans 14 amino acids. CDR1 MDHEN and CDR2 SYDVKM come from the germline V gene. Trimming took 3 bases from V and 5 from J; bases not matched to a gene: 4. CDR3 DNA sequence: TGTGCCAGCAGTTTCGGGACAGGGGAGGACGAGCAGTACTTC. Residues: CASSFGTGEDEQYF.

The J gene is TRBJ2-7, the V gene TRBV2, with 7 bases matching TRBD2. The CDR3 is made up of 15 amino acids. The V segment lost 7 bases and the J segment 4 bases; nucleotides outside the gene matches: 13. Germline CDR1 is SNHLY and CDR2 is FYNNEI. CDR3: CASTPPGGIVYEQYF. In DNA, the CDR3 is TGTGCCAGCACCCCCCCGGGAGGAATCGTTTACGAGCAGTACTTC.

This chain connects TRBV6-1 to TRBJ2-5; the D gene is possibly TRBD1 (6 bases). The V end was cut by 4 bases, the J end by 5 bases, with 23 bases between. The CDR3 extends over 17 amino acids. Germline CDR1 and CDR2: MNHNS and SASEGT. The CDR3 DNA sequence: TGTGCCAGCAGTGCCACATTAAATACAGGGCCGAGGGAGACCCAGTACTTC. The encoded protein is CASSATLNTGPRETQYF.

This sequence joins TRBV28 and TRBJ2-5, with D possibly matching TRBD1 (6 bases). The J call may be incorrect, as the DNA end agrees better with TRBJ2-7. The CDR3 contains 13 residues. CDR1 MDHEN and CDR2 SYDVKM come from the germline V gene. The CDR3 spells CASSFGTSGEQYF. The DNA of the CDR3 is TGTGCCAGCAGTTTTGGGACAAGTGGCGAGCAGTACTTC.

The V gene is TRBV5-6, the J gene TRBJ1-2; the D is unclear. V was pared by 4 bases and J by 8 bases, with 18 bases between. Per germline, CDR1 SGHDT and CDR2 YYEEEE. The CDR3 totals 14 residues. CDR3 in DNA: TGTGCCAGCAGCACTAGCTCCCCTCGTGAGGGCTACACCTTC. Amino acids: CASSTSSPREGYTF.

The chain has TRBV11-2 and TRBJ1-1; the D gene is possibly TRBD1 (5 bases). The ends were cut back, 5 bases at V and 0 bases at J, with 13 bases in the middle. The CDR3 contains 15 residues. Per germline, CDR1 SGHAT and CDR2 FQNNGV. CDR3 loop: CASSALGGLNTEAFF. In DNA form, the CDR3 reads TGTGCCAGCAGCGCCCTGGGGGGACTGAACACTGAAGCTTTCTTT.

The V and J genes are TRBV7-8 and TRBJ2-2; 9 bases map to TRBD2. Germline assignment: CDR1 SGHVS and CDR2 FQNEAQ. The CDR3 loop spans 20 amino acids. The V and J ends lost 1 base and 5 bases, in that order; junction bases with no gene match: 17. CDR3 amino acids: CASSLVSASGNLVPTGELFF. CDR3 nucleotide sequence: TGTGCCAGCAGCTTAGTATCGGCTAGCGGGAACCTAGTGCCTACCGGGGAGCTGTTTTTT.

This CDR3 reads CASSQVGTGTYEQYF. The CDR3 nucleotides read TGCGCCAGCAGCCAAGTAGGGACAGGGACCTACGAGCAGTACTTC. This chain links TRBV4-1 with TRBJ2-7, with TRBD1 identical over 9 bases. The CDR3 is made up of 15 amino acids. V lost 1 base and J lost 2; bases outside the gene matches: 3. Per the germline V gene, CDR1 is MGHRA and CDR2 is YSYEKL.